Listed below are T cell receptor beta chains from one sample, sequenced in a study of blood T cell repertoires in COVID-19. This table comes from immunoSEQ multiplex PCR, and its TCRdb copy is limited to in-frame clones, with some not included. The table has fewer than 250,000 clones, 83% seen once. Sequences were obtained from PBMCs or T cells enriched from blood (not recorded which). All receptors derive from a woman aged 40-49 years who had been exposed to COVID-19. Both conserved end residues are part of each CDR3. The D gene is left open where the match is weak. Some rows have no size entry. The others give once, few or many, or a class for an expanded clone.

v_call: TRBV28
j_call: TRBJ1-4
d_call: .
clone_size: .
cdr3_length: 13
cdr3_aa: CASTGGSNEKLFF
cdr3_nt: TGTGCCAGCACTGGCGGAAGTAATGAAAAACTGTTTTTT

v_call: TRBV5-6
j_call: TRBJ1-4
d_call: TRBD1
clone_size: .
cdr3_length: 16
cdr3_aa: CASSFLSGTGNEKLFF
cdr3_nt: TGTGCCAGCAGTTTCCTTTCCGGGACAGGGAATGAAAAACTGTTTTTT

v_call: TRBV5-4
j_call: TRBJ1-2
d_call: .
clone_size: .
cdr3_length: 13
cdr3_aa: CASSSTGNYGYTF
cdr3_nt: TGTGCCAGCAGCTCAACAGGCAACTATGGCTACACCTTC

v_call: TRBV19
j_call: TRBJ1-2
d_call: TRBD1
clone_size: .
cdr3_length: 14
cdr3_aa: CASSKQDRGPGYTF
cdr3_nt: TGTGCCAGTAGTAAACAAGACAGGGGGCCTGGCTACACCTTC

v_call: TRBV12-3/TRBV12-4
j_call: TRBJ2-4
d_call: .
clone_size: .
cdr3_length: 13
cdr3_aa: CASSLTDQNIQYF
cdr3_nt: TGTGCCAGCAGTTTGACAGACCAAAACATTCAGTACTTC

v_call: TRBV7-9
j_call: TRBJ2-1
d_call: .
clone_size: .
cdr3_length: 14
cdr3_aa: CASSPTGTQDEQFF
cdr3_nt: TGTGCCAGCAGCCCGACCGGGACTCAAGATGAGCAGTTCTTC

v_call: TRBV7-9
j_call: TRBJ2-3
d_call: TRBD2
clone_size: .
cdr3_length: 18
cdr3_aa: CASSLRASGGAGTDTQYF
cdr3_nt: TGTGCCAGCAGCTTAAGGGCTAGCGGGGGGGCCGGCACAGATACGCAGTATTTT

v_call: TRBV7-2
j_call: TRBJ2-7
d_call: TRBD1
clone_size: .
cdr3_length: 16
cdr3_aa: CASSFLGQGASDEQYF
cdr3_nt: TGTGCCAGCAGCTTCCTGGGACAGGGGGCAAGCGACGAGCAGTACTTC

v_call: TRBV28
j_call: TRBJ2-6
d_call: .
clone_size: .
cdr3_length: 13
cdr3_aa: CASTFSGANVLTF
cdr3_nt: TGTGCCAGCACCTTCTCTGGGGCCAACGTCCTGACTTTC

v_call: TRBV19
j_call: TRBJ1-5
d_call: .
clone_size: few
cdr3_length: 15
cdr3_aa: CASNFRAGDFQPQHF
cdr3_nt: TGTGCCAGTAATTTTAGGGCAGGGGATTTTCAGCCCCAGCATTTT

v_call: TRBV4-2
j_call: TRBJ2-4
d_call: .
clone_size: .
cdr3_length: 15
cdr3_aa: CASSQEGGAKNIQYF
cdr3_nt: TGTGCCAGCAGCCAAGAAGGAGGGGCCAAAAACATTCAGTACTTC

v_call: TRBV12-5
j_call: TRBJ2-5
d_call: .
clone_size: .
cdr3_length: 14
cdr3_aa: CASANLQGLETQYF
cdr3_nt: TGTGCTAGTGCCAACTTACAGGGTTTGGAGACCCAGTACTTC

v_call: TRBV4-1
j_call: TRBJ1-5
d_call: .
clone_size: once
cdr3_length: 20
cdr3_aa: CASSQDGYSGGIYSNQPQHF
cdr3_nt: TGCGCCAGCAGCCAAGATGGTTATTCGGGGGGTATCTACAGCAATCAGCCCCAGCATTTT